Reported below is one T cell receptor beta chain. The CDR3 contains 15 residues. Genomic DNA of each subset was evenly split across several immunoSEQ plates. Using immunoSEQ multiplex PCR, the repertoire was profiled, and TCRdb retains in-frame clones only, with some absent. The sample includes 2 million to 2.5 million clones, just under 95% seen only once; the top ten take 0.3% to 0.45%. It was into CD45RA+ naive and CD45RA-negative memory subsets that the CD4+ cells were split. These data come from a study of shared clonotypes between healthy human individuals. This TCR came from a man younger than 35 in good health. Some clones in this sample may be carry-over from other donors' samples. Input material: naive CD4+ T cells from PBMCs. Subset of the sample: CD45RA+ positively selected. The rearrangement uses TRBV21-1 and TRBJ2-7; the DNA was not used to check the table's D call, TRBD1. TRBV21-1 is annotated as a pseudogene. CDR3 nucleotides: TGTGCCAGCAGCAAACAGGGGGATGGGGCCTACGAGCAGTACTTC. Translating it yields CASSKQGDGAYEQYF.